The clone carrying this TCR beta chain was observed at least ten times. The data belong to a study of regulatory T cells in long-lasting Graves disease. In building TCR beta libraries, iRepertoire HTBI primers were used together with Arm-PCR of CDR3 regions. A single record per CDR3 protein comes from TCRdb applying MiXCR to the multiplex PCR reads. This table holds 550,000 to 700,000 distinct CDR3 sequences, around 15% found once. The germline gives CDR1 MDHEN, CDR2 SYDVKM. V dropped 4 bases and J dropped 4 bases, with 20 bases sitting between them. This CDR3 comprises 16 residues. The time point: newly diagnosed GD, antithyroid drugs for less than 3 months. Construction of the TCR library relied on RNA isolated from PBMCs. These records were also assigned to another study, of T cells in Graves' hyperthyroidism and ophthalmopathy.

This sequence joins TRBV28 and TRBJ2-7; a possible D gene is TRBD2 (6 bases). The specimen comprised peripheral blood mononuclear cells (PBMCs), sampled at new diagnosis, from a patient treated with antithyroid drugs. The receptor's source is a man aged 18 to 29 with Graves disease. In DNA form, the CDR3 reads TGTGCCAGCAGTTCCAGCCCCGGGGGTAGCGGATACGAGCAGTACTTC. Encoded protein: CASSSSPGGSGYEQYF.